Listed here are 28 T cell receptor beta chains from one sample, sequenced in a study of T cells and copy number aberrations in small-cell lung cancer. The assay was immunoSEQ multiplex PCR, and TCRdb's table has in-frame clones only and misses some. The table lists about 2,600 clones, over 75% of them singletons. Material: normal tissue next to the tumor. These receptors all come from a man aged 35-49 years with small cell lung cancer.

This chain links TRBV27 with TRBJ1-1, with D uncertain. Germline V CDR1 and CDR2: MNHEY, SMNVEV (reference sequence). Trimming removed 6 bases from V and 1 base from J, with 6 bases in between. This CDR3 contains 12 residues. CDR3: CASRMGNTEAFF. CDR3 in DNA: TGTGCCAGCAGAATGGGGAACACTGAAGCTTTCTTT.

The V call is TRBV2, the J call TRBJ2-7; D perhaps matches TRBD1 (6 bases). The CDR3 sequence is 12 residues long. Germline assignment: CDR1 SNHLY and CDR2 FYNNEI. The V gene lost 8 bases and the J gene lost 7 bases, with 15 bases spanning the gap. CDR3 sequence reads: CASSGERREQYF. The CDR3, as DNA: TGTGCCAGCTCAGGGGAGCGGCGGGAGCAGTACTTC. The full variable domain, completed using reference TRBV2 and TRBJ2-7, is EPEVTQTPSHQVTQMGQEVILRCVPISNHLYFYWYRQILGQKVEFLVSFYNNEISEKSEIFDDQFSVERPDGSNFTLKIRSTKLEDSAMYFCASSGERREQYFGPGTRLTVT.

The rearrangement joins TRBV4-2 to TRBJ1-1; D possibly corresponds to TRBD1 (5 bases). The length of the CDR3 is 14 residues. Germline V gives CDR1 LGHNA, CDR2 YNFKEQ. Trimming left V 1 base short and J 4 bases short, with 10 bases between. The chain's CDR3 is CASSQAGPGTEAFF. CDR3 coding DNA: TGTGCCAGCAGCCAAGCAGGGCCGGGCACTGAAGCTTTCTTT.

V and J are TRBV7-2 and TRBJ2-1; the D is unclear. Germline CDR1 SGHTA, CDR2 FQGNSA. The CDR3 is made up of 13 amino acids. Deletions cut 5 bases from V and 0 bases from J, with 5 bases between. CDR3 DNA: TGTGCCAGCAGCGAGAGCTCCTACAATGAGCAGTTCTTC. Its protein product is CASSESSYNEQFF.

The J gene is TRBJ2-5, the V gene TRBV12-5; TRBD1 matches 9 bases. Germline V gene sequence: CDR1 LGHNT, CDR2 FRNRAP. This CDR3 comprises 13 residues. V was clipped by 5 bases and J by 5 bases; unmatched bases: 3. CDR3 nucleotides: TGTGCTAGTGGTGTGGACAGGGGTGAGACCCAGTACTTC. Its translation: CASGVDRGETQYF.

The gene calls are TRBV2 and TRBJ2-5; 7 bases match TRBD1. V dropped 5 bases and J dropped 11; count of bases not matched to a gene: 8. Germline V lookup: CDR1 SNHLY, CDR2 FYNNEI. The CDR3 contains 12 residues. The CDR3 is CASSMDRIEQYF. CDR3 DNA sequence: TGTGCCAGCAGTATGGACAGGATTGAGCAGTACTTC.

The CDR3 spells CASRRRQGAGNTEAFF. DNA of the CDR3: TGTGCCAGCAGACGACGACAGGGGGCGGGGAACACTGAAGCTTTCTTT. V and J are TRBV11-1 and TRBJ1-1; 10 bases align to TRBD1. The CDR3 is 16 residues long. The V gene's germline CDR1 is SGHAT and CDR2 FQDESV (reference sequence). The V segment lost 6 bases and the J segment 1 base; nucleotides outside the gene matches: 8. Full variable domain (outside the CDR3, taken from reference TRBV11-1 and TRBJ1-1): EAEVAQSPRYKITEKSQAVAFWCDPISGHATLYWYRQILGQGPELLVQFQDESVVDDSQLPKDRFSAERLKGVDSTLKIQPAELGDSAMYLCASRRRQGAGNTEAFFGQGTRLTVV.

The chain joins TRBV29-1 to TRBJ2-5, with 11 bases lining up with TRBD2. Germline V gene lookup returns CDR1 SQVTM and CDR2 ANQGSEA. The CDR3 runs 14 residues. The CDR3 loop is CSVGLAGRRETQYF. The CDR3 bases are TGCAGTGTCGGACTAGCGGGCCGAAGGGAGACCCAGTACTTC.

This chain connects TRBV12-5 to TRBJ2-3; D gene uncertain. The V end lost 4 bases, the J end lost 0 bases, and 8 bases lay between the germline ends. Looked up from germline, CDR1 is LGHNT and CDR2 is FRNRAP. CDR3 length equals 14 residues. This chain's CDR3 is CASGWSDSTDTQYF. The CDR3 coding sequence is TGTGCTAGTGGTTGGAGTGACAGCACAGATACGCAGTATTTT.

The DNA of the CDR3 is TGTGCCAGCAGCTTCGAGCGCAATCAGCCCCAGCATTTT. Translating it yields CASSFERNQPQHF. The rearrangement uses TRBV7-2 and TRBJ1-5; D remains unclear. The CDR3 has 13 amino acids. The germline V and J ends were trimmed by 3 bases and 2 bases, with 5 bases remaining between them. Germline V gene lookup returns CDR1 SGHTA and CDR2 FQGNSA.

CDR3 sequence: CASSYMAGTDEQFF. In nucleotides, the CDR3 is TGTGCCAGCAGTTACATGGCAGGTACGGATGAGCAGTTCTTC. The chain employs TRBV6-5 and TRBJ2-1, with D unresolved. Germline CDR1 and CDR2: MNHEY and SVGAGI. Trimming cost V 2 bases and J 8 bases, with 13 bases left between them. This CDR3 region has 14 residues.

A single count supports this clone. CDR3: CASSLGGGRTQYF. DNA of the CDR3: TGTGCCAGCAGCTTAGGCGGCGGAAGGACCCAGTACTTC. The gene calls are TRBV7-3 and TRBJ2-5, with D unresolved. The V and J ends lost 2 bases and 7 bases respectively, with 11 bases between them. The germline V gene encodes CDR1 SGHTA and CDR2 FQGTGA. The length of the CDR3 is 13 residues.

The rearrangement joins TRBV6-1 to TRBJ1-2; 9 bases are shared with TRBD1. The CDR3 runs 14 residues. Unmatched junction bases numbered 5, after V lost 5 bases and J lost 4 bases. Germline CDR1 reads MNHNS; CDR2 reads SASEGT. The CDR3 here is CASSTGTGSYGYTF. The CDR3 DNA reads TGTGCCAGCAGTACCGGGACAGGGTCCTATGGCTACACCTTC.

The rearrangement uses TRBV7-2 and TRBJ2-2; 8 nucleotides agree with TRBD2. Germline CDR1 SGHTA, CDR2 FQGNSA. The V segment lost 2 bases and the J segment 4 bases; nucleotides outside the gene matches: 6. This CDR3 has 16 residues. The DNA for the CDR3 is TGTGCCAGCAGCTTACGGGCGGCGGGGGGCACCGGGGAGCTGTTTTTT. Its translation: CASSLRAAGGTGELFF.

The rearrangement uses TRBV19 and TRBJ2-5; D perhaps matches TRBD2 (6 bases). The CDR3 is 12 residues long. From germline, CDR1 is LNHDA and CDR2 SQIVND (reference sequence). Trimming removed 8 bases at V and 5 bases at J, with 12 bases between. The CDR3 is CASGASGETQYF. In DNA, the CDR3 is TGTGCCAGTGGAGCCAGCGGGGAGACCCAGTACTTC.

The genes are TRBV6-1 and TRBJ1-5, with a tentative D call TRBD1 (5 bases). Trimming shortened V by 6 bases and J by 4 bases, and 10 bases separated the two germline ends. The CDR3 runs to 13 residues. CDR1 and CDR2 from the germline V gene are MNHNS and SASEGT. This CDR3 is CASSPNRNQPQHF. CDR3 sequence (DNA): TGTGCCAGCAGCCCGAACAGGAATCAGCCCCAGCATTTT.

The chain combines TRBV10-3 with TRBJ2-1, with 7 bases identical to TRBD2. Trimming took 6 bases from V and 9 from J; bases not matched to a gene: 8. Germline CDR1 ENHRY, CDR2 SYGVKD. The CDR3 loop spans 13 amino acids. The CDR3 is CAISEGLDGEQFF. CDR3 bases: TGTGCCATCAGCGAAGGACTAGACGGTGAGCAGTTCTTC.

The V gene is TRBV28, the J gene TRBJ1-2, with D perhaps TRBD1 (6 bases). CDR1 MDHEN and CDR2 SYDVKM come from the germline V gene. The V end lost 2 bases, the J end lost 8 bases, and 12 bases lay between the germline ends. CDR3 length equals 13 residues. The CDR3 DNA is TGTGCCAGCAGTTTAAGTGCAGGGGACGGCTACACCTTC. This translates into CASSLSAGDGYTF.

This CDR3 reads CASSSGGSTPNQPQHF. The CDR3 DNA reads TGTGCCAGCAGTTCCGGCGGATCAACCCCCAATCAGCCCCAGCATTTT. V usage is TRBV28 and J usage is TRBJ1-5; D remains ambiguous. CDR3 size: 16 residues. Germline CDR1 is MDHEN and CDR2 is SYDVKM. With 4 bases removed from V and 3 bases from J, the gap between germline ends came to 16 bases.

The chain combines TRBV7-2 with TRBJ2-7; TRBD1 aligns across 8 bases. V shed 1 base, J shed 4 bases, and the junction held 9 bases outside the gene matches. The CDR3 sequence is 16 residues long. Germline V gives CDR1 SGHTA, CDR2 FQGNSA. The CDR3 DNA is TGTGCCAGCAGCTTAGGACATGACAGGGGCAGATACGAGCAGTACTTC. Its protein is CASSLGHDRGRYEQYF.

The gene calls are TRBV11-2 and TRBJ2-3; TRBD1 aligns across 9 bases. The V gene's germline CDR1 is SGHAT and CDR2 FQNNGV. Unmatched junction bases numbered 11, after V lost 5 bases and J lost 8 bases. CDR3 length: 15 amino acids. The CDR3 is CASSHPGQGYPTQYF. CDR3 DNA: TGTGCCAGCAGCCATCCGGGACAGGGATATCCTACGCAGTATTTT.

This clone came up once. The CDR3 DNA reads as TGCAGCGTTGCTCCCGGGACAGTGGCTGGAGATGGCTACACCTTC. Its translation: CSVAPGTVAGDGYTF. The chain combines TRBV29-1 with TRBJ1-2; TRBD1 aligns across 7 bases. V was clipped by 4 bases and J by 6 bases; unmatched bases: 14. The CDR3 spans 15 residues. Germline CDR1 reads SQVTM; CDR2 reads ANQGSEA. The whole variable domain, filled in from reference TRBV29-1 and TRBJ1-2, reads SAVISQKPSRDICQRGTSLTIQCQVDSQVTMMFWYRQQPGQSLTLIATANQGSEATYESGFVIDKFPISRPNLTFSTLTVSNMSPEDSSIYLCSVAPGTVAGDGYTFGSGTRLTVV.

This clone was seen a few times. The genes are TRBV4-2 and TRBJ1-2; D perhaps matches TRBD1 (5 bases). In germline, CDR1 is LGHNA, CDR2 YNFKEQ. Trimming removed 0 bases from V and 4 bases from J, with 18 bases in between. The CDR3 has 17 amino acids. CDR3 DNA sequence: TGTGCCAGCAGCCAAGATCTGCTGGCAGGGCAGCTCTATGGCTACACCTTC. It translates to CASSQDLLAGQLYGYTF.

The rearrangement links TRBV30 to TRBJ2-7; 9 bases fit TRBD1. The CDR3 sequence is 14 residues long. J lost 6 bases, V lost 0 bases, and 6 bases had no gene match. The germline gives CDR1 GTSNPN, CDR2 SVGIG (reference sequence). Here the CDR3 DNA reads TGTGCCTGGAGTGTAGGGACAGGGAGTAGCGAGCAGTACTTC. Its protein product is CAWSVGTGSSEQYF.

The V gene is TRBV15, the J gene TRBJ2-1; D unclear. The V gene lost 0 bases and the J gene lost 7 bases, with 13 bases spanning the gap. Per germline, CDR1 LNHNV and CDR2 YYDKDF (reference sequence). This CDR3 contains 15 residues. The DNA of the CDR3 is TGTGCCACCAGCAGAGATCCCCGGAATCGGAATGAGCAGTTCTTC. Translation: CATSRDPRNRNEQFF.

The rearrangement links TRBV4-3 to TRBJ2-7; no clear D. Trimming cost V 2 bases and J 3 bases, with 17 bases left between them. The CDR3 contains 16 residues. The germline V gene has CDR1 LGHNA and CDR2 YSLEER. The CDR3 sequence: CASSQSKSGPSYEQYF. The CDR3, as DNA: TGCGCCAGCAGCCAATCCAAATCCGGGCCCAGCTACGAGCAGTACTTC.

The genes are TRBV9 and TRBJ1-1; D gene uncertain. The CDR3 is made up of 14 amino acids. The germline V gene encodes CDR1 SGDLS and CDR2 YYNGEE. The V gene lost 0 bases and the J gene lost 2 bases, with 8 bases spanning the gap. The CDR3 DNA sequence: TGTGCCAGCAGCGTAGTGATGGATAACACTGAAGCTTTCTTT. Translation gives CASSVVMDNTEAFF. Combining the CDR3 with reference TRBV9 and TRBJ1-1 gives the whole variable domain DSGVTQTPKHLITATGQRVTLRCSPRSGDLSVYWYQQSLDQGLQFLIQYYNGEERAKGNILERFSAQQFPDLHSELNLSSLELGDSALYFCASSVVMDNTEAFFGQGTRLTVV.

The V gene is TRBV29-1, the J gene TRBJ2-1; D gene unclear. The V end lost 4 bases, the J end lost 8 bases, and 9 bases lay between the germline ends. Germline lookup yields CDR1 SQVTM and CDR2 ANQGSEA. The CDR3 covers 11 residues. The CDR3 spells CSVVRSDEQFF. In DNA, the CDR3 is TGCAGCGTTGTGCGGAGCGATGAGCAGTTCTTC.